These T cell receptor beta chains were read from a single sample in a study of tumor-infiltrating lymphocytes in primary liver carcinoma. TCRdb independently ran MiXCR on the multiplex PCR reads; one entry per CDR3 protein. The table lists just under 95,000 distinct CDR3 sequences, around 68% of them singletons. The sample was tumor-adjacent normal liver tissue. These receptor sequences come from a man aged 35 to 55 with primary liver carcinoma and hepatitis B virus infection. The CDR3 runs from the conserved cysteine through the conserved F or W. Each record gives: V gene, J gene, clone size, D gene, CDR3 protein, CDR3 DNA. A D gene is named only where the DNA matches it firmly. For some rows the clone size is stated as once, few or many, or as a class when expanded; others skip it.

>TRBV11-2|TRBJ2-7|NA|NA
CASSLTDSAYEQYF
TGTGCCAGCAGCTTAACTGACAGTGCCTATGAGCAGTATTTC
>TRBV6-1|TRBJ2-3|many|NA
CASRPVGAASTDTQYF
TGTGCCAGCAGACCTGTGGGGGCCGCTAGCACAGATACGCAGTATTTT
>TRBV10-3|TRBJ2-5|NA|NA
CAISAIGQETQYF
TGTGCCATCAGTGCCATAGGACAAGAGACCCAGTACTTC
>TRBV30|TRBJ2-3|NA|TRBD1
CAFQGGEGHTDTQYF
TGTGCCTTCCAAGGGGGCGAAGGCCACACAGATACGCAGTATTTT
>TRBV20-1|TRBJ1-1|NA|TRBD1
CSARLRGTGEAFF
TGCAGTGCTAGGTTACGTGGGACAGGTGAAGCTTTCTTT
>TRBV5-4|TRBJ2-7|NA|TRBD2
CASSMLLAGGPGVQYF
TGTGCCAGCAGCATGCTCCTAGCGGGAGGCCCGGGGGTGCAGTATTTC
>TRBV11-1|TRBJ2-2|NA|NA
CASSRVIGGEQFF
TGTGCCAGCAGCCGGGTAATTGGCGGGGAGCAGTTTTTT
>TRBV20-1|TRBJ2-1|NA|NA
CSARTLRNNEQFF
TGCAGTGCTAGAACCCTCCGGAACAATGAGCAGTTCTTC
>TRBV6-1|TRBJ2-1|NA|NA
CASSETYYEQFF
TGTGCCAGCAGTGAAACCTACTATGAGCAGTTCTTT
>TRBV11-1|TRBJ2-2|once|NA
CVSSFWDTGDLFF
TGTGTCAGCAGCTTTTGGGACACCGGGGACCTGTTTTTT
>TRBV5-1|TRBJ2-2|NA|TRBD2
CASSLLAGGTGELFF
TGCGCCAGCAGCTTGCTAGCGGGAGGCACCGGGGAGCTGTTTTTT
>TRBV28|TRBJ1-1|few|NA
CASRSDSYTEAFF
TGTGCCAGCAGATCCGACAGCTACACTGAAGCTTTCTTT
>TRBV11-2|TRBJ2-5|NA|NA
CASNHTPGGGKETQYF
TGTGCCAGCAACCATACTCCTGGCGGTGGGAAAGAGACCCAGTACTTC
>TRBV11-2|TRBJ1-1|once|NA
CTGSYSRPGAGNTEAFF
TGTACCGGCAGCTATAGTCGGCCGGGGGCTGGGAACACTGAAGCTTTCTTT
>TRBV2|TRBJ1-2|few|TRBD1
CASSLDRALFTF
TGTGCCAGCAGCCTGGACAGGGCCTTGTTCACCTTC